These 16 T cell receptor beta chains came from one sample sequenced in a study of monozygotic twins with inflammatory bowel disease. From its re-call of the 5' RACE reads, TCRdb lists each CDR3 protein once, without DNA. This repertoire includes hundreds of thousands of distinct CDR3 sequences. The sample taken for sequencing was blood. The receptors derive from a human donor with ulcerative colitis or Crohn's disease, or a healthy co-twin of an affected twin (not recorded which).

The chain links TRBV6-5 to TRBJ2-2. This CDR3 is built from 12 residues. Germline V gives CDR1 MNHEY, CDR2 SVGAGI. CDR3 loop: CASSSAAGELFF.

The V gene is TRBV28, the J gene TRBJ2-1; TCRdb's D call, TRBD1, is unchecked because there is no DNA. The germline CDR1 and CDR2 sequences are MDHEN and SYDVKM. This CDR3 region has 13 residues. The CDR3 protein is CASGGLAYNEQFF.

The chain has TRBV29-1 and TRBJ2-1; TCRdb's D call, TRBD1, is unchecked because there is no DNA. CDR3 length equals 13 residues. Germline V gene lookup returns CDR1 SQVTM and CDR2 ANQGSEA. The CDR3 is CSVALIRGYEQFF.

This chain joins TRBV29-1 and TRBJ1-1; TCRdb proposes TRBD1, but this gene call is untestable without DNA. Germline V gene data show CDR1 as SQVTM and CDR2 as ANQGSEA. CDR3 length equals 14 residues. The CDR3 spells CSVGGTGVNTEAFF.

The chain joins TRBV20-1 to TRBJ2-3; there is no DNA to check the TCRdb D call of TRBD2. The length of the CDR3 is 13 residues. The germline V gene has CDR1 DFQATT and CDR2 SNEGSKA (reference sequence). CDR3 residues: CSALPVFGNEQYF.

The gene calls are TRBV18 and TRBJ2-7; no DNA is available, so the TRBD1 call from TCRdb remains unchecked. Germline V gene sequence: CDR1 KGHSH, CDR2 LQKENI. This CDR3 contains 13 residues. The CDR3 sequence: CASSLGTGGEQYF.

V is TRBV27 and J is TRBJ2-7. The CDR3 has 14 residues. Germline values: CDR1 MNHEY, CDR2 SMNVEV (reference sequence). The CDR3 is CASSRYTDTYEQYF.

The CDR3 loop is CASSLVVASGGREQFF. The chain has TRBV7-9 and TRBJ2-1; TCRdb names TRBD2, which stays unverified in the absence of DNA. The CDR3 has 16 amino acids. CDR1 is SEHNR, CDR2 FQNEAQ, per germline (reference sequence).

The rearrangement uses TRBV9 and TRBJ2-1. This CDR3 spans 15 amino acids. Germline-derived CDR1 and CDR2 are SGDLS and YYNGEE. The CDR3: CASSFVAGLYNEQFF.

The chain has TRBV11-2 and TRBJ1-5. Per germline, CDR1 SGHAT and CDR2 FQNNGV. The CDR3 length is 14 residues. The CDR3 region is CASSLGRPNQPQHF.

The J gene is TRBJ1-2, the V gene TRBV5-1. The CDR3 has 15 residues. Per germline, CDR1 SGHRS and CDR2 YFSETQ. The CDR3 spells CASSLTEGINYGYTF.

The chain employs TRBV5-1 and TRBJ2-7; lacking DNA, the TRBD1 call made by TCRdb goes unchecked. The germline CDR1 and CDR2 sequences are SGHRS and YFSETQ. This CDR3 has 15 residues. The CDR3 region is CASRRDGTGSHEQYF.

V gene TRBV19 combines with J gene TRBJ2-2; TCRdb returns TRBD1, unconfirmable since there is no DNA. Germline-derived CDR1 and CDR2 are LNHDA and SQIVND (reference sequence). This CDR3 is built from 15 residues. The CDR3 here is CASSIGTENTGELFF.

The rearrangement uses TRBV29-1 and TRBJ1-2; TCRdb lists TRBD1, though no DNA is available to test this call. The CDR3 runs to 11 residues. The germline V gene has CDR1 SQVTM and CDR2 ANQGSEA. The CDR3 reads CSVGQGVGYTF.

This chain joins TRBV5-6 and TRBJ1-1. CDR3 length: 13 amino acids. CDR1 SGHDT and CDR2 YYEEEE come from the germline V gene. The CDR3 protein is CASIAIGGLQAFF.

CDR3 protein: CASSSGTGLKVYEQYF. The chain joins TRBV7-9 to TRBJ2-7; TCRdb returns TRBD1, unconfirmable since there is no DNA. This CDR3 has 16 amino acids. The germline gives CDR1 SEHNR, CDR2 FQNEAQ (reference sequence).